A single sample is the source of the 32 T cell receptor beta chains below, sequenced in a study of blood T cell repertoires in COVID-19. TCRdb's table, derived via immunoSEQ multiplex PCR, lists solely in-frame clones and lacks some. Of about 260,000 clones in the sample, more than 85% are singletons; the top ten hold 2.8%. Sequences were obtained from PBMCs or T cells enriched from blood (not recorded which). These receptors all stem from a man aged 35 to 55 who had been exposed to COVID-19.

V and J are TRBV9 and TRBJ2-1; 13 bases are a match to TRBD2. The germline gives CDR1 SGDLS, CDR2 YYNGEE. Unmatched junction bases numbered 8, after V lost 4 bases and J lost 7 bases. The CDR3 spans 16 residues. The CDR3 loop is CASSLGLAGVLNEQFF. In DNA, the CDR3 is TGTGCCAGCAGCCTCGGACTAGCGGGAGTGTTGAATGAGCAGTTCTTC.

The V and J genes are TRBV9 and TRBJ1-4, with 7 bases matching TRBD1. Unmatched junction bases numbered 3, after V lost 3 bases and J lost 7 bases. This CDR3 has 13 amino acids. The germline V gene encodes CDR1 SGDLS and CDR2 YYNGEE. CDR3 residues: CASSDGTAEKLFF. CDR3 DNA sequence: TGTGCCAGCAGCGACGGGACAGCTGAAAAACTGTTTTTT.

This chain joins TRBV7-9 and TRBJ2-7; 10 nucleotides line up with TRBD2. The CDR3 spans 15 residues. After removal of 5 bases from V and 6 bases from J, the junction contained 10 bases not matched to a gene. CDR1 and CDR2 from the germline V gene are SEHNR and FQNEAQ (reference sequence). The CDR3 DNA reads TGTGCCAGCAGCCCGAGGACTAGCGGAGGGTCCGAGCAGTACTTC. This encodes CASSPRTSGGSEQYF.

This chain connects TRBV2 to TRBJ1-1; 7 bases fit TRBD1. Germline V gene lookup returns CDR1 SNHLY and CDR2 FYNNEI. Germline trimming cut 1 base from V and 1 base from J; bases unmatched to any gene: 9. This CDR3 comprises 17 residues. In DNA form, the CDR3 reads TGTGCCAGCAGTGAAGGATCGGCAGGGGGAAGGAACACTGAAGCTTTCTTT. Amino acids: CASSEGSAGGRNTEAFF.

The sample holds one count of this clone. The V and J genes are TRBV15 and TRBJ2-1; 11 nucleotides agree with TRBD2. The CDR3 runs 16 residues. J gave up 5 bases and V 0 bases, and 3 bases lay outside the gene matches. Germline assignment: CDR1 LNHNV and CDR2 YYDKDF (reference sequence). CDR3 DNA sequence: TGTGCCACCAGCAGAGATCTAGCGGGAGGTGACAATGAGCAGTTCTTC. It specifies CATSRDLAGGDNEQFF.

V and J are TRBV7-3 and TRBJ2-1, with 14 bases lining up with TRBD2. This CDR3 is built from 15 residues. J lost 6 bases, V lost 5 bases, and 3 bases had no gene match. From germline, CDR1 is SGHTA and CDR2 FQGTGA. The CDR3 DNA is TGTGCCAGCAGCACCGGGACTAGCGGGAGCAATGAGCAGTTCTTC. Protein: CASSTGTSGSNEQFF.

The chain couples TRBV19 to TRBJ2-1, with TRBD2 as a possible D gene (6 bases). CDR1 is LNHDA and CDR2 is SQIVND in the germline V gene (reference sequence). The CDR3 runs 15 residues. V was shortened by 4 bases and J by 3 bases, with 13 bases between the two germline ends. DNA for the CDR3: TGTGCCAGTAGTAGGGGGGAGTCCTTCTACAATGAGCAGTTCTTC. Its translation is CASSRGESFYNEQFF.

CDR3 amino acids: CASSPPLSDTGELFF. The CDR3 DNA reads TGTGCCAGCAGCCCCCCCCTGTCAGACACCGGGGAGCTGTTTTTT. The chain carries TRBV7-9 and TRBJ2-2; no reliable D call. The length of the CDR3 is 15 residues. Trimming took 5 bases from V and 3 from J, leaving 13 bases between them. Germline V gene data show CDR1 as SEHNR and CDR2 as FQNEAQ (reference sequence).

This sequence joins TRBV3-1 (or the pseudogene TRBV3-2) and TRBJ2-7, with 9 positions matching TRBD1. Germline CDR1 LGHDT, CDR2 YNNKEL (reference sequence). This CDR3 is 17 amino acids long. V was clipped by 0 bases and J by 1 base; unmatched bases: 7. The chain's CDR3 is CASSQDPLGQGSYEQYF. CDR3 in DNA: TGTGCCAGCAGCCAAGATCCTCTCGGACAGGGGTCCTACGAGCAGTACTTC.

The chain links TRBV28 to TRBJ2-7, with D possibly matching TRBD2 (6 bases). In germline, CDR1 is MDHEN, CDR2 SYDVKM. The CDR3 extends over 13 amino acids. Trimming took 5 bases from V and 3 from J, leaving 11 bases between them. Written as DNA, the CDR3 is TGTGCCAGCAGTGCGGGACTCAACTACGAGCAGTACTTC. It yields the protein CASSAGLNYEQYF.

The chain is built from TRBV11-3 and TRBJ2-1, with 9 bases identical to TRBD2. The trim removed 5 bases at V and 6 bases at J, leaving 11 bases unmatched. The CDR3 loop spans 16 amino acids. Germline V lookup: CDR1 SGHNT, CDR2 YENEEA. CDR3 DNA sequence: TGTGCCAGCAGCCAAATTCGGACTAGCGATCGCAATGAGCAGTTCTTC. As protein: CASSQIRTSDRNEQFF.

The chain employs TRBV18 and TRBJ2-6; possibly TRBD2 for D (6 bases). The CDR3 runs 17 residues. The V end was cut by 3 bases, the J end by 2 bases, with 14 bases between. Germline assignment: CDR1 KGHSH and CDR2 LQKENI. CDR3 region: CASSPSKWGAGANVLTF. The DNA of the CDR3 is TGTGCCAGCTCACCCTCTAAGTGGGGGGCTGGGGCCAACGTCCTGACTTTC.

V and J are TRBV4-1 and TRBJ1-5; TRBD1 might be the D (5 bases). This CDR3 has 15 amino acids. Trimming removed 6 bases from V and 5 bases from J, with 17 bases in between. Germline V lookup: CDR1 MGHRA, CDR2 YSYEKL. The CDR3 spells CASSFGDSFHQPQHF. The CDR3 nucleotides are TGCGCCAGCAGTTTTGGTGACAGTTTTCATCAGCCCCAGCATTTT.

The rearrangement joins TRBV24-1 to TRBJ1-2, with D maybe TRBD1 (5 bases). Germline V lookup: CDR1 KGHDR, CDR2 SFDVKD. The CDR3 runs to 18 residues. The V end lost 5 bases, the J end lost 1 base, and 22 bases lay between the germline ends. In DNA, the CDR3 is TGTGCCACCAGTGTACTCCGGGACGGAGGGGAATATAACTATGGCTACACCTTC. Its translation is CATSVLRDGGEYNYGYTF.

This sequence joins TRBV27 and TRBJ2-3, with TRBD1 as a possible D gene (6 bases). The V end lost 7 bases, the J end lost 2 bases, and 16 bases lay between the germline ends. The CDR3 spans 15 residues. CDR1 and CDR2 from the germline V gene are MNHEY and SMNVEV (reference sequence). CDR3 DNA: TGTGCCAGCACTTGGTCAGGGGATAACACAGATACGCAGTATTTT. This encodes CASTWSGDNTDTQYF.

The chain uses TRBV11-1 and TRBJ1-6; D is possibly TRBD1 (5 bases). Trimming pared 4 bases from V and 9 bases from J, leaving 13 bases between. This CDR3 comprises 14 residues. Germline CDR1 reads SGHAT; CDR2 reads FQDESV (reference sequence). CDR3 nucleotide sequence: TGTGCCAGCAGCTCGATAACAGGTCCTTCACCCCTCCACTTT. It yields the protein CASSSITGPSPLHF.

The chain combines TRBV2 with TRBJ2-6, with D perhaps matching TRBD1 (7 bases). Per the germline V gene, CDR1 is SNHLY and CDR2 is FYNNEI. V lost 6 bases, J lost 3 bases, and 12 bases lay in between. This CDR3 is built from 15 residues. The CDR3 nucleotides read TGTGCCAGCAGATGGCAGGGGGGTGGGGCCAACGTCCTGACTTTC. Its protein product is CASRWQGGGANVLTF.

This clone was detected once. The chain recombines TRBV7-2 with TRBJ2-2, with 11 positions matching TRBD1. V trimming: 5 bases; J trimming: 6 bases; junction bases outside the gene matches: 11. Per germline, CDR1 SGHTA and CDR2 FQGNSA. CDR3 length: 17 residues. The CDR3 nucleotides read TGTGCCAGCAGCCCAAACCGGGACAGGGGGGTTGCCGGGGAGCTGTTTTTT. This translates into CASSPNRDRGVAGELFF.

The rearrangement links TRBV29-1 to TRBJ2-5; D uncertain. The CDR3 sequence is 14 residues long. From germline, CDR1 is SQVTM and CDR2 ANQGSEA. V was pared by 6 bases and J by 5 bases, with 19 bases between. CDR3 loop: CSVLPTRGVETQYF. In DNA form, the CDR3 reads TGCAGCGTCCTCCCTACCCGAGGTGTGGAGACCCAGTACTTC. The whole variable domain, remainder taken from reference TRBV29-1 and TRBJ2-5, is SAVISQKPSRDICQRGTSLTIQCQVDSQVTMMFWYRQQPGQSLTLIATANQGSEATYESGFVIDKFPISRPNLTFSTLTVSNMSPEDSSIYLCSVLPTRGVETQYFGPGTRLLVL.

CDR3 residues: CAIRDRSDYTF. In nucleotides, the CDR3 is TGTGCCATCCGGGACAGGTCCGACTACACCTTC. The chain couples TRBV6-5 to TRBJ1-2, with TRBD1 matching over 8 bases. CDR1 is MNHEY and CDR2 is SVGAGI in the germline V gene. Unmatched junction bases numbered 8, after V lost 10 bases and J lost 10 bases. The CDR3 sequence is 11 residues long.

The chain couples TRBV9 to TRBJ1-2; 7 bases are shared with TRBD1. This CDR3 spans 17 amino acids. Germline CDR1 SGDLS, CDR2 YYNGEE. V was pared by 0 bases and J by 1 base, with 9 bases of the junction left unmatched. The CDR3 sequence is CASSVAVTGKLNYGYTF. The DNA of the CDR3 is TGTGCCAGCAGCGTAGCCGTGACAGGGAAACTTAACTATGGCTACACCTTC.

With respect to this clone: Other DNA variants within this sample encode the same CDR3. This sequence joins TRBV28 and TRBJ1-1, with 9 nucleotides matching TRBD1. This CDR3 region has 14 residues. Trimming removed 5 bases from V and 1 base from J; junction bases left unmatched: 2. From germline, CDR1 is MDHEN and CDR2 SYDVKM. DNA of the CDR3: TGTGCCAGCAGTCTGGGACAGGGGAACACTGAAGCTTTCTTT. As protein: CASSLGQGNTEAFF.

The J gene is TRBJ2-1, the V gene TRBV19, with 9 bases aligning to TRBD2. V trimming: 6 bases; J trimming: 4 bases; junction bases outside the gene matches: 4. CDR1 is LNHDA and CDR2 is SQIVND in the germline V gene (reference sequence). This CDR3 contains 14 residues. Written as DNA, the CDR3 is TGTGCCAGTAGCCGAGCGGGGGGATACAATGAGCAGTTCTTC. This encodes CASSRAGGYNEQFF.

Remarks on this clone: The sample contains more than one DNA sequence encoding this CDR3. This rearrangement joins TRBV9 to TRBJ1-1, with 9 nucleotides matching TRBD1. Germline assignment: CDR1 SGDLS and CDR2 YYNGEE. This CDR3 spans 14 amino acids. V trimming: 2 bases; J trimming: 3 bases; junction bases outside the gene matches: 2. In DNA form, the CDR3 reads TGTGCCAGCAGCGTGGACAGGGGTGACACTGAAGCTTTCTTT. It yields the protein CASSVDRGDTEAFF.

This CDR3 is CASSVAGTDTQYF. CDR3 bases: TGTGCCAGCTCCGTGGCAGGCACAGATACGCAGTATTTT. The V and J genes are TRBV7-3 and TRBJ2-3; D unresolved. Trimming stripped 8 bases from V and 1 base from J, with 10 bases between. CDR1 and CDR2 from the germline V gene are SGHTA and FQGTGA. This CDR3 region has 13 residues.

This clone came up once. CDR3 nucleotides: TGTGCCAGCAGTGAATGGTTAGCGGGACGATCCTACGAGCAGTACTTC. Protein sequence: CASSEWLAGRSYEQYF. The chain has TRBV6-1 and TRBJ2-7; 8 nucleotides line up with TRBD2. The V gene's germline CDR1 is MNHNS and CDR2 SASEGT. This CDR3 contains 16 residues. Losses at the gene ends were 2 bases for V and 1 base for J; bases not matched to a gene: 7.

J is TRBJ2-1 and V is TRBV5-4; 7 bases fit TRBD2. The CDR3 is 15 amino acids. Germline assignment: CDR1 SGHNT and CDR2 YYREEE (reference sequence). Trimming at V came to 3 bases and at J to 4 bases, leaving 7 bases not matched to a gene. The CDR3 loop reads CASSSASGEYNEQFF. CDR3 sequence (DNA): TGTGCCAGCAGCTCAGCCAGCGGGGAATACAATGAGCAGTTCTTC.

The chain is built from TRBV19 and TRBJ2-3; TRBD2 aligns across 11 bases. V dropped 8 bases and J dropped 0; count of bases not matched to a gene: 4. The CDR3 has 15 residues. Germline V lookup: CDR1 LNHDA, CDR2 SQIVND (reference sequence). DNA of the CDR3: TGTGCCAGTCAGACTAGCGGGGCTAGCACAGATACGCAGTATTTT. Its protein is CASQTSGASTDTQYF.

The chain combines TRBV5-5 with TRBJ1-2; the match to TRBD1 covers 8 bases. After removal of 2 bases from V and 1 base from J, the junction contained 7 bases not matched to a gene. This CDR3 is built from 16 residues. Germline V gene data show CDR1 as SGHKS and CDR2 as YYEKEE (reference sequence). The CDR3 nucleotides read TGTGCCAGCAGCTTTAAGACAGGGGAATATAACTATGGCTACACCTTC. Amino acid sequence: CASSFKTGEYNYGYTF. The full variable domain, with the rest looked up from reference TRBV5-5 and TRBJ1-2, is DAGVTQSPTHLIKTRGQQVTLRCSPISGHKSVSWYQQVLGQGPQFIFQYYEKEERGRGNFPDRFSARQFPNYSSELNVNALLLGDSALYLCASSFKTGEYNYGYTFGSGTRLTVV.

This chain links TRBV2 with TRBJ1-1, with D unresolved. Germline values: CDR1 SNHLY, CDR2 FYNNEI. V was pared by 1 base and J by 1 base, with 13 bases between. This CDR3 is 16 amino acids long. CDR3 coding DNA: TGTGCCAGCAGTGAAGACAACCCTTTACCGAACACTGAAGCTTTCTTT. Residues: CASSEDNPLPNTEAFF.

J is TRBJ1-2 and V is TRBV28, with D unclear. The CDR3 is made up of 18 amino acids. Trimming took 1 base from V and 0 from J, leaving 18 bases between them. From germline, CDR1 is MDHEN and CDR2 SYDVKM. The CDR3 protein is CASSLYLREPVPNYGYTF. In nucleotides, the CDR3 is TGTGCCAGCAGTTTATATCTTAGGGAGCCAGTTCCTAACTATGGCTACACCTTC.

The chain employs TRBV18 and TRBJ2-1, with 10 bases lining up with TRBD2. The V segment lost 3 bases and the J segment 7 bases; nucleotides outside the gene matches: 6. The CDR3 contains 15 residues. CDR1 is KGHSH and CDR2 is LQKENI in the germline V gene. The CDR3: CASSPPSGSRNEQFF. The CDR3 DNA follows: TGTGCCAGCTCACCCCCTAGCGGGAGTAGGAATGAGCAGTTCTTC. Combining the CDR3 with reference TRBV18 and TRBJ2-1 gives the whole variable domain NAGVMQNPRHLVRRRGQEARLRCSPMKGHSHVYWYRQLPEEGLKFMVYLQKENIIDESGMPKERFSAEFPKEGPSILRIQQVVRGDSAAYFCASSPPSGSRNEQFFGPGTRLTVL.